This note documents a single T cell receptor (beta chain) sequence. This specimen belongs to a study of blood T cell repertoires in COVID-19. TCRdb's table, derived via immunoSEQ multiplex PCR, lists solely in-frame clones and lacks some. The sample includes about 230,000 clones, around 89% of them seen just once. The CDR3 has 15 amino acids. CDR1 GTSNPN and CDR2 SVGIG come from the germline V gene (reference sequence). The germline V and J ends were trimmed by 0 bases and 2 bases, with 12 bases remaining between them. The sequencing input was PBMCs or T cells enriched from blood (not recorded which). The J gene is TRBJ2-3, the V gene TRBV30, with a weak D call TRBD2 (6 bases). The sequence came from a woman between 35 and 50 years old with acute COVID-19. Here the CDR3 DNA reads TGTGCCTGGAGTGTTGGAGGGATCAACACAGATACGCAGTATTTT. This gives the protein CAWSVGGINTDTQYF.